This T cell receptor (beta chain) was identified during a study of cytomegalovirus exposure and HLA in healthy donors. Whole-study findings and limits: Later analysis associated a missense DCLRE1C variant with TCR beta V- and J-gene trimming. A cluster of highly shared sequence variants was likely a sequencing artifact. A list of 150 or so TCR beta chains associated with cytomegalovirus was given. Rare TCR sequences dominated, though some public TCRs recurred in many donors.

This CDR3 region has 15 residues. V lost 2 bases and J 3 bases, leaving 11 bases between the germline ends. Germline CDR1 reads MNHEY; CDR2 reads SMNVEV (reference sequence). In regard to this clone: The antigen is not known.

The PCR ran on 60 Vbeta and 13 Jbeta primers. TCRdb's copy holds only in-frame clones and misses some; the assay was immunoSEQ multiplex PCR. The sample consists of 160,000 or so clones, more than 65% of them appearing once. V usage is TRBV27 and J usage is TRBJ2-1, with D unresolved. The material sequenced was PBMCs. This TCR came from a man over 45 in good health and CMV-seropositive. The CDR3 reads CASSLENPYYNEQFF. CDR3 bases: TGTGCCAGCAGTTTAGAGAACCCCTACTACAATGAGCAGTTCTTC.